The rows below give T cell receptor beta chains drawn from one sample of a study of OX40 agonist ivuxolimab in advanced cancers. Here immunoSEQ multiplex PCR was the method, and the copy in TCRdb shows in-frame clones only, minus some. The sample yields about 70,000 clones, roughly nine tenths seen once. This specimen consisted of CD4+ or CD8+ T cells sorted from blood, obtained in a trial of the OX40 agonist ivuxolimab. The receptor set was obtained from an adult with an advanced solid tumor such as melanoma, head and neck, liver or kidney cancer. CDR3s leave out the opening cysteine and the closing phenylalanine or tryptophan. D genes are given only for firm matches.

TRBV19	TRBJ1-2	.	ASTGTPLGGYT
TRBV5-1	TRBJ1-2	TRBD1	ASSFGTENYGYT
TRBV7-9	TRBJ2-1	.	ASSLAHNEQF
TRBV11-2	TRBJ1-4	.	ASSLDPDSFATNEKLF
TRBV4-2	TRBJ2-1	.	ASSQDFSGGPTYNEQF
TRBV29-1	TRBJ2-1	.	SVEVQKLSYNEQF
TRBV27	TRBJ2-1	.	ASSFGKIYNEQF
TRBV11-2	TRBJ1-4	.	ASSPGAGPNEKLF
TRBV13	TRBJ2-7	.	ASSLGSMSYEQY
TRBV27	TRBJ2-6	TRBD1	ASSHNTGVGANVLT
TRBV30	TRBJ2-3	TRBD2	AWRAGRGTDTQY
TRBV7-9	TRBJ1-2	.	ASSLEDTRSYGYT
TRBV2	TRBJ1-2	.	ASSTIDRSPLDSYGYT
TRBV7-8	TRBJ2-3	.	ASRLAPDTQY
TRBV5-1	TRBJ2-5	TRBD2	ASSLVVAGAPQETQY
TRBV27	TRBJ2-7	.	ASSSHGELVISTYEQY
TRBV5-4	TRBJ2-1	.	ASSSLGEFFNEQL
TRBV7-9	TRBJ2-2	.	ASSDRLTGELF
TRBV9	TRBJ2-7	.	ASSVGSSSYEQY
TRBV27	TRBJ1-5	TRBD1	ASSLSNRGAYQPQH
TRBV10-3	TRBJ2-3	.	AISKTWDSPTDTQY
TRBV5-1	TRBJ2-7	TRBD1	ASSFGTGDEQY
TRBV5-1	TRBJ2-1	.	ASSSARDTSYNEQF
TRBV4-3	TRBJ1-2	.	ASSQDIGGYGYT
TRBV13	TRBJ2-7	.	ASSPALSRDEQY
TRBV9	TRBJ1-2	.	ASRSLVDYGYT
TRBV19	TRBJ1-2	.	ASSIGAADYGYT
TRBV18	TRBJ1-4	.	ASSPPATNEKLF
TRBV11-2	TRBJ1-5	.	ASSFGGGQPQH
TRBV21-1	TRBJ2-3	.	ASRGRGSTDTQY
TRBV7-2	TRBJ2-7	.	ASSSGRTYEQY
TRBV7-2	TRBJ2-4	.	ASRTKNIQY
TRBV7-6	TRBJ2-1	.	AVVASYNEQF
TRBV13	TRBJ2-7	TRBD1	ASSLGQGFYEQY
TRBV5-6	TRBJ2-1	.	ASSWGDSQEF
TRBV11-2	TRBJ2-7	.	ASSLGQLTYEQY
TRBV27	TRBJ2-7	.	ASSALKDEQY
TRBV15	TRBJ1-2	.	ATSRATVNYGYT
TRBV27	TRBJ2-3	TRBD2	ASSLLTSGGGTDTQY
TRBV7-9	TRBJ2-7	TRBD2	ASSPPTSGGSYEQY
TRBV19	TRBJ2-3	TRBD1	ASNEGQGADTQY
TRBV29-1	TRBJ1-2	TRBD1	SVDRGNYYGYT
TRBV7-9	.	.	ASSSIGSGGVYEQY
TRBV6-5	TRBJ2-5	.	ASSYAGFETQY
TRBV19	TRBJ1-6	TRBD1	ASSMRQGAPNSPLH
TRBV27	TRBJ2-7	TRBD1	ASSLGDRGRAYEQY
TRBV11-2	TRBJ1-6	.	ASSLDLGEVLDNSPLH
TRBV7-3	TRBJ2-1	TRBD2	ASSLGQAGVSNEQF
TRBV5-1	TRBJ2-7	.	ASRRDSYEQY
TRBV28	TRBJ2-2	.	ASSFSGSYTGELF
TRBV5-5	TRBJ2-3	.	ASSAYTDTQY
TRBV11-2	TRBJ2-3	.	ASSLAPGDTQY
TRBV7-6	TRBJ2-7	TRBD1	ASSPGPGQTYEQY